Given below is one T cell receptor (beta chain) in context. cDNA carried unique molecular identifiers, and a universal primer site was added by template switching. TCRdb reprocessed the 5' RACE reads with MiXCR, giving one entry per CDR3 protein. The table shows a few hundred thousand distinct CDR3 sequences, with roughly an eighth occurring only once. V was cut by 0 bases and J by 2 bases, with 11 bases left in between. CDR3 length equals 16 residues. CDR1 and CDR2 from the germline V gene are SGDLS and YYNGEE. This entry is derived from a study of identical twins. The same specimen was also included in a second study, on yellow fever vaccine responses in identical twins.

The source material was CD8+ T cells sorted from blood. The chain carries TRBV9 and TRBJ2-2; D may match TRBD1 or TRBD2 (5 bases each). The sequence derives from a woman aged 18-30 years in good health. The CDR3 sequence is CASSVGGASNTGELFF. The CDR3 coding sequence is TGTGCCAGCAGCGTAGGAGGGGCTTCCAACACCGGGGAGCTGTTTTTT.